This is a list of T cell receptor beta chains from one sample in a study of blood T cell repertoires in COVID-19. Method: immunoSEQ multiplex PCR; TCRdb's copy keeps in-frame clones and lacks some. This sample has over 200,000 clones; 70% to 90% occur once, and the top ten carry about 9.3%. Source material: PBMCs or T cells enriched from blood (not recorded which). The source of these receptors is a man aged 40-50 years who had recovered from COVID-19. CDR3s include the opening cysteine and the closing phenylalanine or tryptophan. D genes are given only for firm matches. Not every row has a clone size; where given, it reads once, few, many or a size class.

v_call	d_call	j_call	clone_size	cdr3_nt	cdr3_aa
TRBV7-9	-	TRBJ2-6	-	TGTGCCAGCAGCGAAGGGGTTACTGGGGCCAACGTCCTGACTTTC	CASSEGVTGANVLTF
TRBV9	-	TRBJ1-3	-	TGTGCCAGCAGCCCCAGAGGCGGAAGAGCCGTCTCTGGAAACACCATATATTTT	CASSPRGGRAVSGNTIYF
TRBV24-1	-	TRBJ2-2	-	TGTGCCACCAGTGGCACCTTGAGCGACACCGGGGAGCTGTTTTTT	CATSGTLSDTGELFF
TRBV7-2	TRBD1	TRBJ1-3	-	TGTGCCAGCAGCTCCGCCGGGACAGGGACCGGAAACACCATATATTTT	CASSSAGTGTGNTIYF
TRBV10-3	TRBD1	TRBJ1-2	-	TGTGCCATCAGTGAGGGGCAGGGGGCGGCTAACTATGGCTACACCTTC	CAISEGQGAANYGYTF
TRBV7-3	TRBD2	TRBJ2-3	-	TGTGCCAGCAGCTTACTAGCGGGAAGCACAGATACGCAGTATTTT	CASSLLAGSTDTQYF
TRBV5-1	-	TRBJ2-1	-	TGCGCCAGCATGGGAGAGGGATACAATGAGCAGTTCTTC	CASMGEGYNEQFF
TRBV6-4	TRBD2	TRBJ2-3	-	TGTGCCAGCAGTGCTAGCGGGAGCCCAGATACGCAGTATTTT	CASSASGSPDTQYF
TRBV11-3	TRBD1	TRBJ2-7	-	TGTGCCAGCAGCTCCGGGACAGGACCTTACGAGCAGTACTTC	CASSSGTGPYEQYF
TRBV10-3	TRBD1	TRBJ2-1	-	TGTGCCATCAGTGCTGGACAGGATTCCTACAATGAGCAGTTCTTC	CAISAGQDSYNEQFF
TRBV7-3	TRBD1	TRBJ2-2	-	TGTGCCAGCAGCGCTGGGACAGGGAACAACGGGGAGCTGTTTTTT	CASSAGTGNNGELFF
TRBV5-1	TRBD1	TRBJ2-7	-	TGCGCCAGCAGCTTGACAGGGGGCTACGAGCAGTACTTC	CASSLTGGYEQYF
TRBV29-1	-	TRBJ1-1	-	TGCAGCGGGAGGGTCCTCATAGGGAACACTGAAGCTTTCTTT	CSGRVLIGNTEAFF
TRBV18	TRBD1	TRBJ2-5	few	TGTGCCAGCTCCCTGGGACAGTACCAAGAGACCCAGTACTTC	CASSLGQYQETQYF
TRBV7-9	TRBD1	TRBJ1-3	-	TGTGCCAGCAGATCAACGAGCAGGGGGATGGGGTCCGGAAACACCATATATTTT	CASRSTSRGMGSGNTIYF
TRBV19	-	TRBJ1-6	-	TGTGCCAGTACCAGGGGACTACCCAATTCACCCCTCCACTTT	CASTRGLPNSPLHF
TRBV3-1/TRBV3-2	TRBD1	TRBJ2-7	-	TGTGCCAGCAGCCAAGAAGCGGCAGGGGGCCTCGACGAGCAGTACTTC	CASSQEAAGGLDEQYF
TRBV5-6	TRBD1	TRBJ2-5	-	TGTGCCAGCAGCTTGGGGACAGGGGATGGAGAGACCCAGTACTTC	CASSLGTGDGETQYF
TRBV7-9	-	TRBJ2-7	-	TGTGCCAGCAGAACGGACACAGGCTACGAGCAGTACTTC	CASRTDTGYEQYF
TRBV10-1	-	TRBJ1-6	-	TGCGCCAGCAGTGAGAGAACGGGAATGAATTCACCCCTCCACTTT	CASSERTGMNSPLHF
TRBV29-1	-	TRBJ1-5	-	TGCAGCGTTGCGGGGGATGGCAATCAGCCCCAGCATTTT	CSVAGDGNQPQHF
TRBV29-1	-	TRBJ1-2	-	TGCAGCGTTCGCAGGGGAGGGTCCTATGGCTACACCTTC	CSVRRGGSYGYTF
TRBV19	TRBD1	TRBJ1-1	-	TGTGCCAGTACGCGGACAGGGGGCTACACTGAAGCTTTCTTT	CASTRTGGYTEAFF
TRBV11-3	-	TRBJ1-1	-	TGTGCCAGCAGCTTAGATGGTAGGGGTGGCACTGAAGCTTTCTTT	CASSLDGRGGTEAFF
TRBV30	-	TRBJ2-5	-	TGTGCCTGGACGGGAGCACAAGAGACCCAGTACTTC	CAWTGAQETQYF
TRBV7-9	TRBD1	TRBJ1-4	-	TGTGCCAGCAGCACGTGGGACAGGACCCATGAAAAACTGTTTTTT	CASSTWDRTHEKLFF
TRBV11-1	-	TRBJ2-7	-	TGTGCCAGCAGCCCTGGACAGTCCTACGAGCAGTACTTC	CASSPGQSYEQYF
TRBV11-2	TRBD2	TRBJ2-7	-	TGTGCCAGCAGCCCAGGGACTAGTTACGAGCAGTACTTC	CASSPGTSYEQYF
TRBV3-1/TRBV3-2	-	TRBJ2-5	-	TGTGCCAGCATGGGAGGCCTCGAGACCCAGTACTTC	CASMGGLETQYF
TRBV7-8	TRBD2	TRBJ2-4	-	TGTGCCAGCAGCTTGAGCCTAGCGGGAGGGCCGGTCAAAAACATTCAGTACTTC	CASSLSLAGGPVKNIQYF
TRBV14	-	TRBJ1-6	-	TGTGCCAGCAGCCAAAGGGACACCTATAATTCACCCCTCCACTTT	CASSQRDTYNSPLHF
TRBV5-1	TRBD2	TRBJ2-7	-	TGCGCCAGCAGCTTGGTAGCTAGCGGGAGCTACGAGCAGTACTTC	CASSLVASGSYEQYF
TRBV12-5	-	TRBJ2-7	few	TGTGCTAGTGGTTTGGGACAGAACTCCTACGAGCAGTACTTC	CASGLGQNSYEQYF
TRBV20-1	-	TRBJ1-1	once	TGCAGTGCCCCAGAAGGCAGGGTTGCTTTCTTT	CSAPEGRVAFF
TRBV12-5	TRBD1	TRBJ1-4	-	TGTGCTAGTGGTTTGTTGGACAGGGGGCTCGGGGAAAAACTGTTTTTT	CASGLLDRGLGEKLFF
TRBV5-1	-	TRBJ2-3	-	TGCGCCAGCAGCCGGGACTCTACCCCAGATACGCAGTATTTT	CASSRDSTPDTQYF
TRBV25-1	-	TRBJ1-3	few	TGTGCCAGCAGATCGCAGGGAACTGGAAACACCATATATTTT	CASRSQGTGNTIYF
TRBV9	-	TRBJ2-6	-	TGTGCCAGCAGCGTTTTGTCTCTGGGGGCCAACGTCCTGACTTTC	CASSVLSLGANVLTF
TRBV5-1	TRBD2	TRBJ2-1	-	TGCGCCAGCAGCTTGCTGGGCGGGGGAACCTACAATGAGCAGTTCTTC	CASSLLGGGTYNEQFF
TRBV18	-	TRBJ1-1	-	TGTGCCAGCTCACCTGCTTTGGCAGGGGCTAACACTGAAGCTTTCTTT	CASSPALAGANTEAFF
TRBV2	-	TRBJ2-6	-	TGTGCCAGCAGTGAAGCGGGGGCCCGCTCTGGGGCCAACGTCCTGACTTTC	CASSEAGARSGANVLTF
TRBV3-1/TRBV3-2	TRBD2	TRBJ2-1	-	TGTGCCAGCAGCCAGCAGGCGGGGGGTTACAATGAGCAGTTCTTC	CASSQQAGGYNEQFF
TRBV3-1/TRBV3-2	-	TRBJ1-3	-	TGTGCCAGCAGCCAAGTGATTTTGAGGTCAAACTCTGGAAACACCATATATTTT	CASSQVILRSNSGNTIYF
TRBV4-1	-	TRBJ2-6	-	TGCGCCAGCAGCCCGGGTCTGTTCAGCTCTGGGGCCAACGTCCTGACTTTC	CASSPGLFSSGANVLTF
TRBV14	-	TRBJ1-3	-	TGTGCCAGCAGCCAGGGGCGAGGAAACACCATATATTTT	CASSQGRGNTIYF
TRBV5-8	-	TRBJ1-2	-	TGTGCCAGCAGCCAAGGACACAGGACTAACTATGGCTACACCTTC	CASSQGHRTNYGYTF
TRBV6-1	-	TRBJ1-1	once	TGTGCCAGCAGTGAGAGTCGGAACACTGAAGCTTTCTTT	CASSESRNTEAFF
TRBV4-1	TRBD2	TRBJ2-7	-	TGCGCCAGCAGCCAAGGGCGGACTAGCGGCTACGAGCAGTACTTC	CASSQGRTSGYEQYF
TRBV4-1	TRBD1	TRBJ2-7	few	TGCGCCAGCAGCCAAAATCCGGGACAGGGGACGCGACACCAATCCTACGAGCAGTACTTC	CASSQNPGQGTRHQSYEQYF
TRBV6-2/TRBV6-3	-	TRBJ2-3	-	TGTGCCAGCAGTTACTTGGGGACATGGGCAGATACGCAGTATTTT	CASSYLGTWADTQYF
TRBV19	TRBD1	TRBJ2-6	-	TGTGCCAGTAGCCAACAGGGGAGTTTTACTGGGGCCAACGTCCTGACTTTC	CASSQQGSFTGANVLTF
TRBV19	TRBD1	TRBJ1-5	-	TGTGCCAGTAGTACGGGACAGGGGGTCAGCAATCAGCCCCAGCATTTT	CASSTGQGVSNQPQHF
TRBV19	-	TRBJ2-7	-	TGTGCCAGTAGTCCCGCGGCGGCGAACTCCTACGAGCAGTACTTC	CASSPAAANSYEQYF
TRBV6-5	TRBD1	TRBJ1-2	few	TGTGCCAGCAGGGACGGGACAGGGTTTAACTATGGCTACACCTTC	CASRDGTGFNYGYTF
TRBV2	TRBD2	TRBJ2-7	-	TGTGCCAGCAGTGAATTCGGTATACGGGGGGGCCGCGAGCAGTACTTC	CASSEFGIRGGREQYF
TRBV12-5	-	TRBJ1-2	-	TGTGCTAGTGCCTTGACAGGCGGCTTTAACTATGGCTACACCTTC	CASALTGGFNYGYTF
TRBV5-1	-	TRBJ1-2	once	TGCGCCAGCAGCTTGGAACTGGGGGGGACACTCTATGGCTACACCTTC	CASSLELGGTLYGYTF
TRBV10-3	TRBD1	TRBJ1-3	-	TGTGCCATCAGCAACCCCGGGACAGGGTTTTCTGGAAACACCATATATTTT	CAISNPGTGFSGNTIYF